This T cell receptor (beta chain) was captured by sequencing in a study of control samples from healthy donors and cancer patients (dated by TCRdb to 2019 to 2021). Libraries were built with the immunoSEQ multiplex PCR assay. The immuneACCESS repertoire file appears here via TCRdb, limited to in-frame rearrangements. These files lack a portion of the clones; in checked studies, under half of the deficit traces to unresolved V genes, and the cause of the others is not known. This sample has some 45,000 clones in its table, and approximately 87% of those were observed once. Clones ranked in the top ten supply over 45% of the sample. As concerns this clone: The antigen it recognizes is unknown. No qualities accompany the bases; no much larger clone lies one base away.

The germline V gene specifies MNHNS as CDR1 and SASEGT as CDR2. V is cut by 1 base and J by 8 bases, and the space between the germline ends is 9 bases. The CDR3 starts with the cysteine, ends with the phenylalanine, and has 14 residues. Kept here is only the CDR3 DNA, which spans 42 bases and is read in frame from base 1. Recombination joined TRBV6-1 with TRBJ1-6, with the identity of the D gene unclear. The sequence derives from a man in his 60s in good health. The sequenced material came from blood. The CDR3 loop reads CASSEVADYSPLHF. The nucleotides read TGTGCCAGCAGTGAAGTGGCGGACTATTCACCCCTCCACTTT.